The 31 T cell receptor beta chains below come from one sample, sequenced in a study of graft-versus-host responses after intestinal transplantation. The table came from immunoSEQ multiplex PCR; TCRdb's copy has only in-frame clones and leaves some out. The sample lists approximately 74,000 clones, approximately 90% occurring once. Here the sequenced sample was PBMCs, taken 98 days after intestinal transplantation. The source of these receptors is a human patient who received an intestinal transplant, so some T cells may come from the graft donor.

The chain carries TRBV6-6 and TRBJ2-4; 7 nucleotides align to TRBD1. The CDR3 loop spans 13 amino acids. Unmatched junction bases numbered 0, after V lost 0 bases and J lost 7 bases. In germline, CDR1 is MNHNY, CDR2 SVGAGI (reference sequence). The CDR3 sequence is CASSYSTGNIQYF. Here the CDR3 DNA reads TGTGCCAGCAGTTACTCGACAGGGAACATTCAGTACTTC.

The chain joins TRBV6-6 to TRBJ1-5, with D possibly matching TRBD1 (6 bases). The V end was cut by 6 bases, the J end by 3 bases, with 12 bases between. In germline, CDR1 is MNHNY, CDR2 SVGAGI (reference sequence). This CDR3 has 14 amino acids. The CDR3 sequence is CASRPTGYNQPQHF. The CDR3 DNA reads TGTGCCAGCAGACCCACAGGGTACAATCAGCCCCAGCATTTT.

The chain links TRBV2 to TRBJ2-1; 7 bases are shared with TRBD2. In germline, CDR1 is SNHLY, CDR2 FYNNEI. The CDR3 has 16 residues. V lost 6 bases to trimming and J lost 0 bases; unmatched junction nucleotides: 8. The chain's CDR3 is CASRARAGNSYNEQFF. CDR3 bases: TGTGCCAGCAGAGCCAGAGCGGGGAACTCCTACAATGAGCAGTTCTTC.

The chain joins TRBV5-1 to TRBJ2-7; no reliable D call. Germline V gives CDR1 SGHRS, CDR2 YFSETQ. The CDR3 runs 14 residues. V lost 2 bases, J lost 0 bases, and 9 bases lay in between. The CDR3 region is CASSLKGSSYEQYF. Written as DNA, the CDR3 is TGCGCCAGCAGCTTAAAGGGTAGCTCCTACGAGCAGTACTTC.

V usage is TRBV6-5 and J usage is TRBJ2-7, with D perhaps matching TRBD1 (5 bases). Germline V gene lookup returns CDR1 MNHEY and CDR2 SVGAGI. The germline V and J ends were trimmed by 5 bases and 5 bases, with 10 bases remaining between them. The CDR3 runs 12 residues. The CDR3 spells CASSDRYNEQYF. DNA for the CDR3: TGTGCCAGCAGTGACAGATACAACGAGCAGTACTTC.

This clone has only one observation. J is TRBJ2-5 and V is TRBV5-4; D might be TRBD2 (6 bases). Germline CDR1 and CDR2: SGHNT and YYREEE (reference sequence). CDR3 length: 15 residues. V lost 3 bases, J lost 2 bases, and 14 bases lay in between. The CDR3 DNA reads TGTGCCAGCAGCTATCGGGGGAGACCTCAAGAGACCCAGTACTTC. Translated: CASSYRGRPQETQYF.

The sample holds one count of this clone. The DNA for the CDR3 is TGTGCCTGGAGAGCCGGGACAGGGCCAAGAAACACCATATATTTT. Protein product: CAWRAGTGPRNTIYF. The chain recombines TRBV30 with TRBJ1-3, with TRBD1 matching over 9 bases. CDR3 length: 15 residues. The ends lost 3 bases at V and 5 bases at J; junction bases unmatched: 8. Germline CDR1 is GTSNPN and CDR2 is SVGIG (reference sequence).

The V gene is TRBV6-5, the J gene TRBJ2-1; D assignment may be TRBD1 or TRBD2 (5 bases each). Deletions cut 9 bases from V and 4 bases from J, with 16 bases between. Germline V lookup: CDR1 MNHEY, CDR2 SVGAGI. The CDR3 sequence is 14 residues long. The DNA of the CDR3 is TGTGCCAGACCGAGGGCAGGGCTGTACAATGAGCAGTTCTTC. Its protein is CARPRAGLYNEQFF.

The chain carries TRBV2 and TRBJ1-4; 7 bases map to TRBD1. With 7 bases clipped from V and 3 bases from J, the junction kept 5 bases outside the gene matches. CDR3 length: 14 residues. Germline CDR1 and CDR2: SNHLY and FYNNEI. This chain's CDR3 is CASTYGTANEKLFF. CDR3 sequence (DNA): TGTGCCAGCACATACGGGACAGCTAATGAAAAACTGTTTTTT.

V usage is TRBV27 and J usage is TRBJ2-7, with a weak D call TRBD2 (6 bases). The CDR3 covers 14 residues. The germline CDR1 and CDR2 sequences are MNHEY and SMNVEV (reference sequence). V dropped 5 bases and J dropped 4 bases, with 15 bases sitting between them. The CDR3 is CASSPSGLSYEQYF. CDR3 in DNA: TGTGCCAGCAGTCCATCGGGACTGTCATACGAGCAGTACTTC.

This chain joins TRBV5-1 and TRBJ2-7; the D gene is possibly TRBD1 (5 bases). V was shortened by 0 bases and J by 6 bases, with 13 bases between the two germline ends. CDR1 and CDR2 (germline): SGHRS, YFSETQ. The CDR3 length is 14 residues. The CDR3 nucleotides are TGCGCCAGCAGCTTGGGACCAGGGCCGAGCGAGCAGTACTTC. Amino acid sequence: CASSLGPGPSEQYF.

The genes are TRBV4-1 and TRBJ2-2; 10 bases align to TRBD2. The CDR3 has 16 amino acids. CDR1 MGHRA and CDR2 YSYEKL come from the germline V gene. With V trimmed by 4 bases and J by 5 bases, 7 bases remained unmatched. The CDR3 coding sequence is TGCGCCAGCAGCCCACCCGGGACTAGCGCAACCGGGGAGCTGTTTTTT. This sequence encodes CASSPPGTSATGELFF.

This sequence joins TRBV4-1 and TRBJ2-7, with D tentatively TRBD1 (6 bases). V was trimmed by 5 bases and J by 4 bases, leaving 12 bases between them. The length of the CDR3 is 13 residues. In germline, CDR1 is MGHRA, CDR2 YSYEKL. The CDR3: CASSETGLYEQYF. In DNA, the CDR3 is TGCGCCAGCAGCGAGACAGGATTATACGAGCAGTACTTC.

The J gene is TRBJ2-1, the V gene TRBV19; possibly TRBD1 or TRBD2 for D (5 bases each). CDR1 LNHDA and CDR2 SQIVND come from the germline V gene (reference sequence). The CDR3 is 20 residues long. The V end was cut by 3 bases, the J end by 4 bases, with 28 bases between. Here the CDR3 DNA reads TGTGCCAGTAGTATCGGCCCGGAGAGGGGTGGGGAGCGAAGTTACAATGAGCAGTTCTTC. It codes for CASSIGPERGGERSYNEQFF.

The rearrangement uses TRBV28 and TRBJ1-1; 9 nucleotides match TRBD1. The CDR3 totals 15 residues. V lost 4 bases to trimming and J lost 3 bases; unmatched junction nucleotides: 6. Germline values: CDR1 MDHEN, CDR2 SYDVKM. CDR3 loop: CASSSGTGKHTEAFF. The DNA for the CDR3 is TGTGCCAGCAGTTCCGGGACAGGGAAACACACTGAAGCTTTCTTT. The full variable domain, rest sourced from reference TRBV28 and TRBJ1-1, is DVKVTQSSRYLVKRTGEKVFLECVQDMDHENMFWYRQDPGLGLRLIYFSYDVKMKEKGDIPEGYSVSREKKERFSLILESASTNQTSMYLCASSSGTGKHTEAFFGQGTRLTVV.

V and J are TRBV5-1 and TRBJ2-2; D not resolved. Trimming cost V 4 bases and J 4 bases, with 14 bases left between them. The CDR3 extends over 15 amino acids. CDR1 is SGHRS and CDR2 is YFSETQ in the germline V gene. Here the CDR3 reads CASSPGSPGTGELFF. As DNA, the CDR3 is TGCGCCAGCAGCCCCGGGTCCCCCGGCACCGGGGAGCTGTTTTTT.

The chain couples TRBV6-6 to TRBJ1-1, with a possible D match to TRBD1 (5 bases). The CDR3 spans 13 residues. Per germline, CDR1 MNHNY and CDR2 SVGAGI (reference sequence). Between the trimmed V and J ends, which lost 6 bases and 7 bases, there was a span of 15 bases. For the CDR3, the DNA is TGTGCCAGCAGCCTTGACAGAAGGGTTGAAGCTTTCTTT. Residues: CASSLDRRVEAFF.

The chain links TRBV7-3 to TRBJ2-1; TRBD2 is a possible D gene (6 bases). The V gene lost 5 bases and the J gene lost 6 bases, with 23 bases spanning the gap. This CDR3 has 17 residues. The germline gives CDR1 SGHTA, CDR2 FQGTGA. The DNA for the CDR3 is TGTGCCAGCAGCCCGAACCGACTAGGGAAGGTTAGCAATGAGCAGTTCTTC. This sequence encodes CASSPNRLGKVSNEQFF.

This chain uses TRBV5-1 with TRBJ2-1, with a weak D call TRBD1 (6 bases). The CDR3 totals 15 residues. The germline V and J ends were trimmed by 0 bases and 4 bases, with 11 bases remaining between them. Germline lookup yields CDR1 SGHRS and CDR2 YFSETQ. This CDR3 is CASSLARGGYNEQFF. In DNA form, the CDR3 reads TGCGCCAGCAGCTTGGCCAGGGGCGGGTACAATGAGCAGTTCTTC.

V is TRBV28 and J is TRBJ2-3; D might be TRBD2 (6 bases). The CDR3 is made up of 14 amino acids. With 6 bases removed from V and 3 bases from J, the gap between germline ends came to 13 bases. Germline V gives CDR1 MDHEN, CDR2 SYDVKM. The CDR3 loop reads CASSRRARTDTQYF. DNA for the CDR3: TGTGCCAGCAGCCGGAGGGCCAGAACAGATACGCAGTATTTT.

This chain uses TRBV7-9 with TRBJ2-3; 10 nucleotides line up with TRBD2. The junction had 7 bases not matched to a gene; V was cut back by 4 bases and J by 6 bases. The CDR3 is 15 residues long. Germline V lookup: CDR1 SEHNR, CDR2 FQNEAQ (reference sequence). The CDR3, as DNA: TGTGCCAGCAGCTCTACGGCTAGCGGGGGTGATACGCAGTATTTT. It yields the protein CASSSTASGGDTQYF.

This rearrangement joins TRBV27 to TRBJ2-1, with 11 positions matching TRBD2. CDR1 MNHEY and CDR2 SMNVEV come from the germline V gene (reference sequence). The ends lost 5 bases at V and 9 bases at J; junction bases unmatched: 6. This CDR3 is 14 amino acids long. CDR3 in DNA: TGTGCCAGCAGTCGGGGACTAGCGGCGGCTGAGCAGTTCTTC. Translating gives CASSRGLAAAEQFF.

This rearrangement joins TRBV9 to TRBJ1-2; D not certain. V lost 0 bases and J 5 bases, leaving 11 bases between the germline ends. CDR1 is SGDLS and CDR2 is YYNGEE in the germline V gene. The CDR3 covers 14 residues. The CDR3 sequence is CASSVDGERYGYTF. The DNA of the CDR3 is TGTGCCAGCAGCGTAGATGGGGAACGGTATGGCTACACCTTC.

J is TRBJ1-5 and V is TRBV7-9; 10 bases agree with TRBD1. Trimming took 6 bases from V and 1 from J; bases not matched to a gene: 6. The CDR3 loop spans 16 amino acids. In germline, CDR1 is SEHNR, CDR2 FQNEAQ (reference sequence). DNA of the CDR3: TGTGCCAGCAGTTTCTCGACAGGGGGCAGCAATCAGCCCCAGCATTTT. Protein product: CASSFSTGGSNQPQHF. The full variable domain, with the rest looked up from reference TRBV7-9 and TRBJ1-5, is DTGVSQNPRHKITKRGQNVTFRCDPISEHNRLYWYRQTLGQGPEFLTYFQNEAQLEKSRLLSDRFSAERPKGSFSTLEIQRTEQGDSAMYLCASSFSTGGSNQPQHFGDGTRLSIL.

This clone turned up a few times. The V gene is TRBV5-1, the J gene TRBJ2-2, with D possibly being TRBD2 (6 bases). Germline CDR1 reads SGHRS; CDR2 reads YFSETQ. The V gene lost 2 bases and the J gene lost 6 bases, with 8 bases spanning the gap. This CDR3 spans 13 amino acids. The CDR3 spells CASSFTGAGELFF. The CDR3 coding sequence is TGCGCCAGCAGCTTCACGGGAGCCGGGGAGCTGTTTTTT.

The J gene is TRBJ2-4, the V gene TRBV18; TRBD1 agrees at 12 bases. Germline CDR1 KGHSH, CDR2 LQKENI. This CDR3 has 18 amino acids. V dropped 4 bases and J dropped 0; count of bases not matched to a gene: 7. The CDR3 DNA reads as TGTGCCAGCTCACTTGGGACAGGGGGCACCACAGCCAAAAACATTCAGTACTTC. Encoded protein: CASSLGTGGTTAKNIQYF.

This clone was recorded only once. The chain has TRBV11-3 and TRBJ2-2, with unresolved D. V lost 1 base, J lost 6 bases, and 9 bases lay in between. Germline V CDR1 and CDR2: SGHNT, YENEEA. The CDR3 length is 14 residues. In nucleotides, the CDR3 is TGTGCCAGCAGCTTAGCATCTGGGGCCGGGGAGCTGTTTTTT. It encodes CASSLASGAGELFF.

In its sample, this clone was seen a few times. DNA of the CDR3: TGTGCCAGCAGCTTTCGACAGGGGGCGATATACGAGCAGTACTTC. It specifies CASSFRQGAIYEQYF. The chain recombines TRBV5-4 with TRBJ2-7; 10 nucleotides line up with TRBD1. CDR1 is SGHNT, CDR2 YYREEE, per germline (reference sequence). This CDR3 is 15 amino acids long. Trimming at V came to 2 bases and at J to 4 bases, leaving 6 bases not matched to a gene.

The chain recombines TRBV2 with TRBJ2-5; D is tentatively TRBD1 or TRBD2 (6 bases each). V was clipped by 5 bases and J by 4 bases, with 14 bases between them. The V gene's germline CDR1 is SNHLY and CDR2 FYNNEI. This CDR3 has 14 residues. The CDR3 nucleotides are TGTGCCAGCAGTTTCGGAGGGGGACCAGAGACCCAGTACTTC. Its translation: CASSFGGGPETQYF.

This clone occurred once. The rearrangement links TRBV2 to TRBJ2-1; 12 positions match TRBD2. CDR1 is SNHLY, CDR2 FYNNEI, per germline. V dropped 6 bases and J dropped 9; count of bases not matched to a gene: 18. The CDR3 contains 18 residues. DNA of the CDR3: TGTGCCAGCAGCCCCTTAGGGGGGCTAGCGGGAGGGCCGGTTGAGCAGTTCTTC. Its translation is CASSPLGGLAGGPVEQFF.

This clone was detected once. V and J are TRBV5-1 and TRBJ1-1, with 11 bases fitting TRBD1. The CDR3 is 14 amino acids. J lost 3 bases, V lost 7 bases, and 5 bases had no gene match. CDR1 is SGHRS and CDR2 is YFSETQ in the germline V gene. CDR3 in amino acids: CASRTGGVYTEAFF. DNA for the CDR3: TGCGCCAGCCGGACAGGGGGCGTCTACACTGAAGCTTTCTTT.